This TCR beta chain was profiled in a study of CD8 T cells in Susac syndrome. The multiple sclerosis control cohort comprised treatment-naive individuals presenting with stable or active relapsing-remitting disease. While CD8+ and CD4+ T cells were isolated negatively, TEMRA cells were enriched by FACS. The authors reverse transcribed about 0.5 to 1 ug RNA with random hexamers. Amplification of TCR beta CDR3 spanned 54 Vbeta and 13 Jbeta via immunoSEQ multiplex PCR. Each CDR3 protein gets one entry after TCRdb re-called the immunoSEQ multiplex PCR reads with MiXCR. The sample yields around 280,000 distinct CDR3 sequences, 85% seen once. Germline CDR1 MDHEN, CDR2 SYDVKM. V lost 6 bases and J 3 bases, leaving 15 bases between the germline ends. The CDR3 length is 16 residues.

The receptor's source is a human donor with multiple sclerosis. The chain employs TRBV28 and TRBJ1-6, with D possibly matching TRBD1 (5 bases). Sequencing was performed on CD8+ T cells from PBMCs. CDR3 bases: TGTGCCAGCAGATCCTCCGGGGCCCGCTATAATTCACCCCTCCACTTT. This translates into CASRSSGARYNSPLHF.